This TCR beta chain was identified in a study of blood T cell repertoires in COVID-19 (TCRdb year 2020). Background on the whole study: Collaborator samples came from the United States, Italy and Spain and covered acute and convalescent phases of COVID-19. The prospective study material was composed of cDNA or gDNA derived from T cells, B-cell-depleted T cells, or PBMCs. Subjects who had been exposed to COVID-19, were actively infected with it, or had recovered from it provided the deeply sampled blood TCRbeta repertoires that made up the dataset. A freely available public database, intended as a resource for researchers studying the immune response to SARS-CoV-2, is where the repertoires were released. The samples were drawn from two sources: the first 160 participants of the ongoing ImmuneRACE study, and fewer than 1,500 subjects contributed by 6 global collaborators. A de-identified subject ID, COVID-19 status, age in years and sex were almost always included in the sample metadata. HLA class I and class II types, where available, came from metadata supplied by the sample provider rather than from assay-based typing. Results and caveats for the whole study, not just this receptor: The amount of clinical and demographic metadata varied by source and participant and was provided uncurated.

Collaborating institutions collected whole blood in K2EDTA tubes following their own protocols. Collaborator samples were shipped for TCRbeta analysis as frozen whole blood, isolated PBMCs, or DNA extracted from either sample type. CDR1 SQVTM and CDR2 ANQGSEA are derived from the germline V gene. There are 12 amino acids in the CDR3, from cysteine to phenylalanine inclusive. The kept DNA is CDR3 alone, 36 bases in frame from the first base. The trim is 6 bases for V and 3 bases for J, with a gap of 9 bases between the germline ends. TCRbeta CDR3 regions were amplified from genomic DNA by means of the immunoSEQ Assay, a bias-controlled multiplex PCR. The original methods were these. Nucleated cell counts per sample were estimated from amplification of reference gene primers within the assay. To quantify the absolute abundance of each unique TCRbeta CDR3 rearrangement, sequence reads were collapsed and filtered. Productive Simpson clonality was computed per sample as the square root of Simpson's diversity index over productive rearrangements. The source is immuneACCESS, and TCRdb retained only in-frame sequences with V and J called. Part of the clones is not carried over; for the studies checked, unresolved V genes explain less than half of this, and the remainder is unexplained. The V and J calls and the clone size are those of that table, but D and trimming were determined from the DNA. Present in this sample are about 260,000 clones, more than 80% of which were seen just once. Together, the top ten hold 3.7% of the sample.

In the case of this clone: Its antigen target is currently unknown. Per-base quality was not reported, and no clone a single base away is much larger than it.

This TCR was sampled from a woman aged 35 to 49 with acute or convalescent COVID-19. The chain employs TRBV29-1 and TRBJ1-3; a weak D assignment points to TRBD1 (6 bases agree). Sequencing was done on a sample of peripheral blood. The sequenced DNA: TGCAGCGTCCAGGGGAGTGGAAACACCATATATTTT. Its translation reads: CSVQGSGNTIYF.